These T cell receptor beta chains were read from a single sample in a study of cytomegalovirus exposure and HLA in healthy donors. Sequencing was performed with immunoSEQ multiplex PCR; in TCRdb, only in-frame clones are kept and a portion is missing. The repertoire holds roughly 140,000 clones, roughly 76% seen once, with about 1.3% in the top ten. Sequencing was done on a sample of PBMCs. The receptors come from a female donor in good health and CMV-seronegative. The CDR3 runs from the conserved cysteine through the conserved F or W. D genes are given only for firm matches. Some rows have no size entry. The others give once, few or many, or a class for an expanded clone.

>TRBV19|TRBJ1-3|.|.
TGTGCCAGTACCCCCACCGGGGACACCATATATTTT
CASTPTGDTIYF
>TRBV9|TRBJ2-7|.|TRBD2
TGTGCCAGCAGCGGGGACTATCGGTACTCCGAGCAGTACTTC
CASSGDYRYSEQYF
>TRBV5-1|TRBJ1-2|.|TRBD1
TGCGCCAGCAGCCCCGAACACAGGGGGCTAACCCGGCCTCCTGGCTATGGCTACACCTTC
CASSPEHRGLTRPPGYGYTF
>TRBV19|TRBJ2-7|.|TRBD1
TGTGCCAGTAGTATATCGGACAGGAGGTCCTACGAGCAGTACTTC
CASSISDRRSYEQYF
>TRBV28|TRBJ2-7|.|TRBD1
TGTGCCAGCAGTTCTGACAGGGGAGGCTCCTACGAGCAGTACTTC
CASSSDRGGSYEQYF
>TRBV7-9|TRBJ1-1|.|.
TGTGCCAGCAGCTTAGGGGAGGGGACTGAAGCTTTCTTT
CASSLGEGTEAFF
>TRBV10-2|TRBJ1-3|.|TRBD1
TGCGCCAGCAGCGCGGGACAGAGGGGCTCTGGAAACACCATATATTTT
CASSAGQRGSGNTIYF
>TRBV18|TRBJ1-2|.|.
TGTGCCAGCTCACCGGACAGCCACCCAGTCTATGGCTACACCTTC
CASSPDSHPVYGYTF
>TRBV10-3|TRBJ2-7|.|TRBD1
TGTGCCATCAGGGAGGGGGGGGGACAGGGCTACGAGCAGTACTTC
CAIREGGGQGYEQYF
>TRBV6-5|TRBJ1-2|.|.
TGTGCCAGCAGTTTCACTGGCGGTAGCTCTGGCTATGGCTACACCTTC
CASSFTGGSSGYGYTF
>TRBV6-1|TRBJ2-7|.|.
TGTGCCAGCAGTGAAATGCGGGTCAGCTCCTACGAGCAGTACTTC
CASSEMRVSSYEQYF
>TRBV4-2|TRBJ1-1|.|.
TGTGCCAGCAGCCAAGACGGGTCGAACACTGAAGCTTTCTTT
CASSQDGSNTEAFF
>TRBV28|TRBJ1-1|.|.
TGTGCCAGCAGTTTAGGGCAAGGGGACACTGAAGCTTTCTTT
CASSLGQGDTEAFF
>TRBV2|TRBJ2-1|.|.
TGTGCCAGCAGTTTACAGGGGGGGTACAATAATGAGCAGTTCTTC
CASSLQGGYNNEQFF
>TRBV5-1|TRBJ2-7|.|TRBD2
TGCGCCAGCAGCGCCAGACTAGCGGGAGAGTCCTACGAGCAGTACTTC
CASSARLAGESYEQYF
>TRBV5-6|TRBJ2-7|.|.
TGTGCCAGCAGCGTACGGGTGAGCTCCTACGAGCAGTACTTC
CASSVRVSSYEQYF
>TRBV6-5|TRBJ2-1|.|TRBD1
TGTGCCAGCAGTTATTCCGGGACAGACCCCTACAATGAGCAGTTCTTC
CASSYSGTDPYNEQFF
>TRBV19|TRBJ1-5|few|TRBD1
TGTGCCAGTAGTAGAGGGACAGGGGGCAACGGGAATCAGCCCCAGCATTTT
CASSRGTGGNGNQPQHF
>TRBV9|TRBJ1-2|.|.
TGTGCCAGCAGCGTAATGCAGGGGAACGGCTACACCTTC
CASSVMQGNGYTF
>TRBV6-1|TRBJ2-7|.|TRBD2
TGTGCCAGCAGTGACCTAAGCGGGAGGGTCTACGAGCAGTACTTC
CASSDLSGRVYEQYF
>TRBV6-1|TRBJ2-7|.|.
TGTGCCAGCAGTGAACGCAGGGACTCCTACGAGCAGTACTTC
CASSERRDSYEQYF
>TRBV19|TRBJ1-5|once|TRBD1
TGTGCCAGCTGGGACAGTGAGAGCAATCAGCCCCAGCATTTT
CASWDSESNQPQHF
>TRBV5-1|TRBJ2-1|.|TRBD2
TGCGCCAGCAGCGGAACTAGCGGGGCCTCCTACAATGAGCAGTTCTTC
CASSGTSGASYNEQFF